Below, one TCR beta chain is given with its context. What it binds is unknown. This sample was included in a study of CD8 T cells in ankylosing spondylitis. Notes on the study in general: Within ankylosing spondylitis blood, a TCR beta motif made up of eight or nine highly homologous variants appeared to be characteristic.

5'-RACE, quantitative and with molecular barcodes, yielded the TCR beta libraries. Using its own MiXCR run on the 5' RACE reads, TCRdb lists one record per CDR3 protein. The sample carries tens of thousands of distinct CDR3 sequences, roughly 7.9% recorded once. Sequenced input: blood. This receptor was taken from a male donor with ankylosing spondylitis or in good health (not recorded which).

CDR3 nucleotides: TGCAGCGTGAACACCGGGGGGGCAGGCGAGCAGTACTTC. Its protein product is CSVNTGGAGEQYF. The chain is built from TRBV29-1 and TRBJ2-7, with 8 bases that match TRBD2. The CDR3 runs 13 residues. Losses at the gene ends were 6 bases for V and 6 bases for J; bases not matched to a gene: 10. Germline V lookup: CDR1 SQVTM, CDR2 ANQGSEA.